This T cell receptor beta chain was identified in a study of T cell changes during pregnancy in multiple sclerosis. On this clone: A junction boundary mismatches the germline segment, possibly from a read error.

CDR3 size: 13 residues. Germline lookup yields CDR1 SNHLY and CDR2 FYNNEI. Sequenced by immunoSEQ multiplex PCR; TCRdb stores in-frame clones only, minus some. The sample includes approximately 61,000 clones, roughly 88% of them seen just once. The TCR originated in a female donor with multiple sclerosis, enrolled in a pregnancy study. The V call is TRBV2, the J call TRBJ1-2; 7 nucleotides line up with TRBD1. The specimen was peripheral blood, collected in the first trimester of pregnancy. Here the CDR3 reads CASSRRDRTLAAF. The CDR3 coding sequence is TGTGCCAGCAGTCGGCGGGACAGAACGTTGGCGGCCTTC.